This T cell receptor beta chain was retrieved from a study of immune evolution from preneoplasia to lung adenocarcinoma. CDR1 is MNHEY, CDR2 SVGAGI, per germline. The CDR3 consists of 8 residues. The germline V and J ends were trimmed by 9 bases and 5 bases, with 0 bases remaining between them. Measured with immunoSEQ multiplex PCR; TCRdb has only the in-frame clones, and not every one. There are roughly 5,000 clones in the sample; around nine tenths occur only once, and roughly 1.9% lies in the top ten. H&E slides confirmed each diagnosis, reviewed by two pathologists independently. Premalignant or tumor cells were enriched by macro-dissection after pathologic assessment. Remarks on this clone: What it recognizes is unknown.

General study points: From normal lung to invasive adenocarcinoma, top clone frequencies appeared to decrease. Normal lung had highest clonality; later lesions appeared denser, more diverse.

Sequenced input: FFPE atypical adenomatous hyperplasia tissue from the lung. Subset: atypical adenomatous hyperplasia (AAH), lung preneoplasia. The J gene is TRBJ2-3, the V gene TRBV6-5; D is unclear. This sequence originates from a person aged 70 to 85 with lung adenocarcinoma. The CDR3 sequence is CARDTQYF. The CDR3 coding sequence is TGTGCCAGAGATACGCAGTATTTT.